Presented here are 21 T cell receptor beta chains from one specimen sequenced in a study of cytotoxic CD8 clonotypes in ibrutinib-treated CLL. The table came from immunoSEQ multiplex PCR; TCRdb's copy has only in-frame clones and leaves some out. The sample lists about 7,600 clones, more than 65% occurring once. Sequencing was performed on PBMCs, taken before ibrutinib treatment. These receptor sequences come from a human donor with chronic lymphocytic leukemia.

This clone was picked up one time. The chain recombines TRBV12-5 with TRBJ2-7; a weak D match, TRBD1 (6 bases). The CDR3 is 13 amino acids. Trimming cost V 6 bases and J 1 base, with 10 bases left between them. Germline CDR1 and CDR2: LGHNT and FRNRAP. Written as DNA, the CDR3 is TGTGCTAGTGGAAGGACAGAGTCCTACGAGCAGTACTTC. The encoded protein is CASGRTESYEQYF.

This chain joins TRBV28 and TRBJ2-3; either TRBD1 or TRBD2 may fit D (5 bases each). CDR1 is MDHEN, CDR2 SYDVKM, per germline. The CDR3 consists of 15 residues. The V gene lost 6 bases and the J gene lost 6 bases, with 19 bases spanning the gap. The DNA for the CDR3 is TGTGCCAGCAGGTTCCCGGGGCCGGGGTACGATACGCAGTATTTT. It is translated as CASRFPGPGYDTQYF. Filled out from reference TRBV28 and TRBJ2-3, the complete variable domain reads DVKVTQSSRYLVKRTGEKVFLECVQDMDHENMFWYRQDPGLGLRLIYFSYDVKMKEKGDIPEGYSVSREKKERFSLILESASTNQTSMYLCASRFPGPGYDTQYFGPGTRLTVL.

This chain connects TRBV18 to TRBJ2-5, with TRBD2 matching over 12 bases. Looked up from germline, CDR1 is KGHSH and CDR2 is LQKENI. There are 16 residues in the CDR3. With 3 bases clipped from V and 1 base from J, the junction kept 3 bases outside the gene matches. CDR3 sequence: CASSPTSGGSQETQYF. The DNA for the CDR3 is TGTGCCAGCTCACCCACTAGCGGGGGGTCCCAAGAGACCCAGTACTTC. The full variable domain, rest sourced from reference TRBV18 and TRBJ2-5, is NAGVMQNPRHLVRRRGQEARLRCSPMKGHSHVYWYRQLPEEGLKFMVYLQKENIIDESGMPKERFSAEFPKEGPSILRIQQVVRGDSAAYFCASSPTSGGSQETQYFGPGTRLLVL.

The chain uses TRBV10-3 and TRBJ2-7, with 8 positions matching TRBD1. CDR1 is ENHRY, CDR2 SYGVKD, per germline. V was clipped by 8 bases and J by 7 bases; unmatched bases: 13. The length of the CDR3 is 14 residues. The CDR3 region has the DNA TGTGCCATCGGTCCAACAGGGGGTACGCGGGAGCAGTACTTC. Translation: CAIGPTGGTREQYF.

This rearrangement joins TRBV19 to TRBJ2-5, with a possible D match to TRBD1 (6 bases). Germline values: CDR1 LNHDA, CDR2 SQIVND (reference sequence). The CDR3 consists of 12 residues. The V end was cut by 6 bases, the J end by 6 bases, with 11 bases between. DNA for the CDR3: TGTGCCAGTAGCCACAGGGAAAAGACCCAGTACTTC. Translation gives CASSHREKTQYF.

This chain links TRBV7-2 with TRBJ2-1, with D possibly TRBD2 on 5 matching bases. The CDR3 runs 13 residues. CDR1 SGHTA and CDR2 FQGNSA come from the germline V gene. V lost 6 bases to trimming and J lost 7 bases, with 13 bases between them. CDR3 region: CASRGAVKNEQFF. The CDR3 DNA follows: TGTGCCAGCAGGGGAGCGGTCAAGAATGAGCAGTTCTTC. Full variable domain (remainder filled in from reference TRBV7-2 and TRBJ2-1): GAGVSQSPSNKVTEKGKDVELRCDPISGHTALYWYRQSLGQGLEFLIYFQGNSAPDKSGLPSDRFSAERTGGSVSTLTIQRTQQEDSAVYLCASRGAVKNEQFFGPGTRLTVL.

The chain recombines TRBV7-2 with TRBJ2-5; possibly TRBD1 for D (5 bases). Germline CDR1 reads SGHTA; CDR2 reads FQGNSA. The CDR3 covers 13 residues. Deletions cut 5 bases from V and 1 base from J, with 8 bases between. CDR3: CASSVRVQETQYF. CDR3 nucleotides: TGTGCCAGCAGCGTCAGGGTCCAAGAGACCCAGTACTTC.

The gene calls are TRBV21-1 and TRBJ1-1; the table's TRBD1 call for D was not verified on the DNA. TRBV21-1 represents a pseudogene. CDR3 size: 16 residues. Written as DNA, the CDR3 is TGTGCCAGCAGCTCCAAGGCGGGCAGGGGGACACCAGAGGCTTTCTTT. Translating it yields CASSSKAGRGTPEAFF.

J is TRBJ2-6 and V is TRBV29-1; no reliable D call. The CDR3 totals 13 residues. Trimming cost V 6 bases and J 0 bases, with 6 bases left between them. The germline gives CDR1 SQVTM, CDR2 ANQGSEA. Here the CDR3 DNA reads TGCAGCGTCCGGAGCTCTGGGGCCAACGTCCTGACTTTC. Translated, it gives CSVRSSGANVLTF.

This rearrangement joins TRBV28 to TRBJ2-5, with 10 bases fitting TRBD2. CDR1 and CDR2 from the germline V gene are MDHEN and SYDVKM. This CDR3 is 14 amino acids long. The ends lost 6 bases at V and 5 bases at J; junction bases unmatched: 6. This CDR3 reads CASSPSGGAETQYF. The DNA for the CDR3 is TGTGCCAGCAGCCCAAGCGGGGGGGCGGAGACCCAGTACTTC.

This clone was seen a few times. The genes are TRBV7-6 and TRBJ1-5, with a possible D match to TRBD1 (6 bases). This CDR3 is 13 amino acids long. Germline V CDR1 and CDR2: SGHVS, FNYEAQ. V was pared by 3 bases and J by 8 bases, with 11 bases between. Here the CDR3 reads CASSLNRVKPQHF. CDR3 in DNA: TGTGCCAGCAGCTTGAACAGGGTGAAGCCCCAGCATTTT.

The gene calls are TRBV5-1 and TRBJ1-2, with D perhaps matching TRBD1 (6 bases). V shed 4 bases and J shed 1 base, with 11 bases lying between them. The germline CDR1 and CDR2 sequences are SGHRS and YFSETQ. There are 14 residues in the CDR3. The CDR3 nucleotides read TGCGCCAGCAGCGTACAGGGTAGTAACTATGGCTACACCTTC. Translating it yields CASSVQGSNYGYTF.

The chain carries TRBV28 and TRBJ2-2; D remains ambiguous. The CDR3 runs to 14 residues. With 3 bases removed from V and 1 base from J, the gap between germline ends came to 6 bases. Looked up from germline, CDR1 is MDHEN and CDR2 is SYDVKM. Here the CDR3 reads CASSFAVNTGELFF. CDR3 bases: TGTGCCAGCAGTTTCGCGGTGAACACCGGGGAGCTGTTTTTT. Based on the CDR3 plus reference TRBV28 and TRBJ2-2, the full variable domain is DVKVTQSSRYLVKRTGEKVFLECVQDMDHENMFWYRQDPGLGLRLIYFSYDVKMKEKGDIPEGYSVSREKKERFSLILESASTNQTSMYLCASSFAVNTGELFFGEGSRLTVL.

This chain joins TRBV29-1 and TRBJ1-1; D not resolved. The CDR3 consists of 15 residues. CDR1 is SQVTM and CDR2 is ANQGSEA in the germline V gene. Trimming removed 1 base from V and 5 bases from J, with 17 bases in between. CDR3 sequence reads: CSVEGLGRLKTEAFF. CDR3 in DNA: TGCAGCGTTGAAGGGCTGGGCAGACTAAAGACTGAAGCTTTCTTT.

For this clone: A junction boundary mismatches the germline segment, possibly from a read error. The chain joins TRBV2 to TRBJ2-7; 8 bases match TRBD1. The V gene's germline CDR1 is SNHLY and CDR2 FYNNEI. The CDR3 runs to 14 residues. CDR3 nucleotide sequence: TGTGCCTGCAGAATGGGACAGGAGAAGGTCGAGCAGTACTTC. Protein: CACRMGQEKVEQYF.

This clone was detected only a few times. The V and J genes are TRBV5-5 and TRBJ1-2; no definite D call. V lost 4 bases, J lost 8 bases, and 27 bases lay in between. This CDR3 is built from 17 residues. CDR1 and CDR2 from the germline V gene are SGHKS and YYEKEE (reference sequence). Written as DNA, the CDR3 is TGTGCCAGCAGCCGATGGTCAAGTAATTATGAGGAACAGGGCTACACCTTC. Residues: CASSRWSSNYEEQGYTF.

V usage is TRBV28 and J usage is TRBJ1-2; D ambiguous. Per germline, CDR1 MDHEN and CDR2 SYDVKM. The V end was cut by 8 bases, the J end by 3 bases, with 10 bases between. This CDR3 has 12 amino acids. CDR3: CASRSVDYGYTF. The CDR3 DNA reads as TGTGCCAGCCGCAGCGTGGACTATGGCTACACCTTC.

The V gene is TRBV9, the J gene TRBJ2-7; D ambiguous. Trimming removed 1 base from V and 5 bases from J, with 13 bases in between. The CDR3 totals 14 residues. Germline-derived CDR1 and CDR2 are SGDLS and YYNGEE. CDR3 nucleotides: TGTGCCAGCAGCGTATGGCACGTAGGTGACGAGCAGTACTTC. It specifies CASSVWHVGDEQYF.

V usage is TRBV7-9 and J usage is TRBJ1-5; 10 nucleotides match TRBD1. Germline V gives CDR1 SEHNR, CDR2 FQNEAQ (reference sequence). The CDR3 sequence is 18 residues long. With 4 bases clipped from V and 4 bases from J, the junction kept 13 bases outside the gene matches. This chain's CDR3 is CASSWSGWGTGENQPQHF. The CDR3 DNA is TGTGCCAGCAGCTGGAGTGGGTGGGGGACAGGGGAGAATCAGCCCCAGCATTTT.

This CDR3 is CASSGGTDLRETQYF. The CDR3 coding sequence is TGCGCCAGCAGCGGTGGGACAGACTTGAGAGAGACCCAGTACTTC. The chain combines TRBV5-1 with TRBJ2-5; 7 bases are a match to TRBD1. This CDR3 has 15 residues. Germline CDR1 SGHRS, CDR2 YFSETQ. The J segment lost 4 bases and the V segment lost 4 bases, leaving 10 bases of the junction unmatched.

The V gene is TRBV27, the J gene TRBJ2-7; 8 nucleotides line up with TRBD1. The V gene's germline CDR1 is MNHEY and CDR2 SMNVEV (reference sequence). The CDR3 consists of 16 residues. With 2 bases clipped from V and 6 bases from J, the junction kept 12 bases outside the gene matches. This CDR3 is CASSLNSGTGGSEQYF. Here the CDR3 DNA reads TGTGCCAGCAGTTTAAATTCCGGGACAGGAGGCTCCGAGCAGTACTTC.